This T cell receptor beta chain was observed in a study of T cells after yellow fever vaccination. Notes on the study in general: The secondary T-cell response peaked on day 5, not day 15, but was weaker. Post-booster samples contained most primary-vaccination clones (more than 95% CD4, about 85% CD8).

Per the germline V gene, CDR1 is SGHRS and CDR2 is YFSETQ. Trimming shortened V by 7 bases and J by 1 base, and 11 bases separated the two germline ends. CDR3 length: 13 amino acids. In its sample, this clonotype was seen many times. The antigen remains undetermined. TCRdb ran MiXCR on the 5' RACE reads and lists one entry per CDR3 protein. The repertoire has 78,000 or so distinct CDR3 sequences, around 7% of them found once; the top ten carry around 28%. The specimen comprised CD8+ T cells sorted from PBMCs, sampled less than 11 days after the first yellow fever vaccination. The chain has TRBV5-1 and TRBJ1-1, with D possibly being TRBD1 (6 bases). The receptor was derived from a man younger than 30 who received the YFV17D yellow fever vaccine. The CDR3 region is CASSGAPNTEAFF. CDR3 coding DNA: TGCGCCAGCTCAGGGGCCCCGAACACTGAAGCTTTCTTT.